The source of this T cell receptor beta chain is a study of a mutant IDH1 vaccine in newly diagnosed glioma. Study overall: Before enrollment, the patients had been treated with radiotherapy alone, temozolomide alone, or both together. Most of them had received both. Visit timing is recorded as week 35 for V12 and week 47 for V13. General observations from the study: Apparently unrelated to pseudoprogression were changes in the top peripheral T cell clonotypes.

Of note for this clone: Its antigen remains unidentified.

This table comes from immunoSEQ multiplex PCR, and its TCRdb copy is limited to in-frame clones, with some not included. The sample carries about 34,000 clones, around nine tenths recorded once. CDR3 size: 15 residues. Germline CDR1 is LNHDA and CDR2 is SQIVND (reference sequence). Trimming left V 4 bases short and J 6 bases short, with 16 bases between. Described time point: week 47, end of study. The content of each vaccine dose was 300 ug of mutant IDH1 20-mer peptide, and topical imiquimod accompanied it. Donors had new IDH1-mutant astrocytomas of WHO grade 3 or 4 (ATRX-lost). This TCR derives from a woman aged 30 to 39 with glioma. Sequenced material: PBMCs, taken from a glioma patient whose treatment included an IDH1 peptide vaccine. The chain uses TRBV19 and TRBJ1-5; TRBD1 is a possible D gene (5 bases). The CDR3 reads CASSKGTTQSQPQHF. CDR3 nucleotides: TGTGCCAGTAGTAAGGGGACCACGCAGAGTCAGCCCCAGCATTTT.